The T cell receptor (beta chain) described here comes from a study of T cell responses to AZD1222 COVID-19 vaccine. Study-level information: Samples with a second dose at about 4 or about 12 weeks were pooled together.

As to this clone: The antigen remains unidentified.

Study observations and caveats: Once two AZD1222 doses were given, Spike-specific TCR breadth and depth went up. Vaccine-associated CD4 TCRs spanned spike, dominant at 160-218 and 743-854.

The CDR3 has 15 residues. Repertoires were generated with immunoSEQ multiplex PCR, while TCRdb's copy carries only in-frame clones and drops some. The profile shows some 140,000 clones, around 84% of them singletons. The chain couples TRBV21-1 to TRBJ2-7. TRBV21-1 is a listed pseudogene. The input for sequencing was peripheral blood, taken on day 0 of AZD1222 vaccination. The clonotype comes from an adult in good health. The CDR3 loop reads CASRGRTAVDYEQYF. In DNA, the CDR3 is TGTGCCAGCAGGGGTAGGACGGCCGTGGACTACGAGCAGTACTTC.